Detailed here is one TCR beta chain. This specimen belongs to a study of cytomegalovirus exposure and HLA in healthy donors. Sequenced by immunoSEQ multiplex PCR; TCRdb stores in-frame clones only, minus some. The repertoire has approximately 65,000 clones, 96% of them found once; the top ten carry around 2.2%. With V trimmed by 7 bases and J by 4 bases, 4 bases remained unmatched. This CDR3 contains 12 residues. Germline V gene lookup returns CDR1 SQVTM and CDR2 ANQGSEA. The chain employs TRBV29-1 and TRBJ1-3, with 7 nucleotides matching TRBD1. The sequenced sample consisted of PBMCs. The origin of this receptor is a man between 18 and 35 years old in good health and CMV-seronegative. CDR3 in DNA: TGCAGCGCTCAGGGGGAAGGAAACACCATATATTTT. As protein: CSAQGEGNTIYF.